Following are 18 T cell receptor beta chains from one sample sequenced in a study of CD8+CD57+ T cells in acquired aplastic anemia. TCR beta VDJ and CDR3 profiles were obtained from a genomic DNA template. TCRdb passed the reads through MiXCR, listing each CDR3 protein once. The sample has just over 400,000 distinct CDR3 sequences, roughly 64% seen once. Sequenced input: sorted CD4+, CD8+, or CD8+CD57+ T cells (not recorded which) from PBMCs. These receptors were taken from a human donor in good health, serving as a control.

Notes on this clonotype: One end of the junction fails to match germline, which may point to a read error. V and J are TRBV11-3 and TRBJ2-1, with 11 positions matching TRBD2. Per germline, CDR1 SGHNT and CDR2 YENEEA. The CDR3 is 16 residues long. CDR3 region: CASSRGPLAGGNAQFF. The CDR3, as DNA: TGTGCCAGCAGCCGAGGGCCTCTAGCGGGGGGTAATGCGCAGTTCTTC.

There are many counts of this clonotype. This CDR3 is CASSIRTGTGYGYTF. CDR3 nucleotide sequence: TGTGCCAGTAGTATAAGGACCGGGACAGGGTATGGCTACACCTTC. The chain joins TRBV19 to TRBJ1-2; 9 bases match TRBD1. In germline, CDR1 is LNHDA, CDR2 SQIVND (reference sequence). The length of the CDR3 is 15 residues. Unmatched junction bases numbered 6, after V lost 2 bases and J lost 5 bases.

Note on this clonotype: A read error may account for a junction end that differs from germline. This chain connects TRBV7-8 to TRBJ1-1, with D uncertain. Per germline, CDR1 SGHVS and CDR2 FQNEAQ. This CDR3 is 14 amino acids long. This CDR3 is CASSVTSVNPEGLF. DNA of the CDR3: TGTGCCAGCAGCGTGACGAGCGTGAACCCGGAAGGTTTGTTT.

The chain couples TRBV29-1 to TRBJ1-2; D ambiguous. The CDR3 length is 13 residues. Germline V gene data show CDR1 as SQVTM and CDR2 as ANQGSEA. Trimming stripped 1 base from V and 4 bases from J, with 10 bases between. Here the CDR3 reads CSVEVRGTYGYTF. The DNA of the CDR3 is TGCAGCGTTGAAGTCCGGGGAACCTATGGCTACACCTTC. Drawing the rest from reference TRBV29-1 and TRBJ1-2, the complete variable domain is SAVISQKPSRDICQRGTSLTIQCQVDSQVTMMFWYRQQPGQSLTLIATANQGSEATYESGFVIDKFPISRPNLTFSTLTVSNMSPEDSSIYLCSVEVRGTYGYTFGSGTRLTVV.

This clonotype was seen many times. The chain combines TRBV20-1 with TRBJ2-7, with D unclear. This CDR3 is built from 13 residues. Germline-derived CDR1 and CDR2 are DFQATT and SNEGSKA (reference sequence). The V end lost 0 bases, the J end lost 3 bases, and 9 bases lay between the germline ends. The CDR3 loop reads CSARDDYHYEQYF. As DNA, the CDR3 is TGCAGTGCTAGAGATGATTACCACTACGAGCAGTACTTC.

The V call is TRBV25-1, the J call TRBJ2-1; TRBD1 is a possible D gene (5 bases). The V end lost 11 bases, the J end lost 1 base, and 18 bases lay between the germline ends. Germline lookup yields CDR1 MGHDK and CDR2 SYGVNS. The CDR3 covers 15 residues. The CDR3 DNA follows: TGTGCCGCGGCGGCACTCCAGGGTTCCTACAATGAGCAGTTCTTC. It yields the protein CAAAALQGSYNEQFF.

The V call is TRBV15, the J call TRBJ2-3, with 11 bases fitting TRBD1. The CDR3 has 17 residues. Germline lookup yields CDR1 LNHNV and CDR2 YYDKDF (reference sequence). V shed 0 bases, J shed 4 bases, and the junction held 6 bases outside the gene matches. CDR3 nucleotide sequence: TGTGCCACCAGCAGAGAGGGGGACAGGGGGATCGCAGATACGCAGTATTTT. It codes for CATSREGDRGIADTQYF.

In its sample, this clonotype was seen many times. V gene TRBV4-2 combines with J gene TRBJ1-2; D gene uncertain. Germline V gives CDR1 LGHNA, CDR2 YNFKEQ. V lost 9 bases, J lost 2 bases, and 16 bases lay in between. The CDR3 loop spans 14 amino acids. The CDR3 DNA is TGTGCCAGTTCCGAGGGCGGAACCAACTATGGCTACACCTTC. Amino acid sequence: CASSEGGTNYGYTF.

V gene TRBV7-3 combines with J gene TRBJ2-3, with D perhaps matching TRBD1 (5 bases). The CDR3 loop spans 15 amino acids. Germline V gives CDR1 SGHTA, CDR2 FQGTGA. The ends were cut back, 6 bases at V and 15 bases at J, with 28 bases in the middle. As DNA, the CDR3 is TGTGCCAGCAGGTCTGACAGCAATAGCACCACCCCTCCATATTTT. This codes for CASRSDSNSTTPPYF.

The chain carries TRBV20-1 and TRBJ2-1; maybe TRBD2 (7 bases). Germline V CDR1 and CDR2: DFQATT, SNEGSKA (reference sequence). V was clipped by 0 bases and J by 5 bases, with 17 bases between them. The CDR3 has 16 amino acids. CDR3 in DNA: TGCAGTGCTAGAGATGGGACGCGGGGGCCGAACAATGAGCAGTTCTTC. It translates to CSARDGTRGPNNEQFF.

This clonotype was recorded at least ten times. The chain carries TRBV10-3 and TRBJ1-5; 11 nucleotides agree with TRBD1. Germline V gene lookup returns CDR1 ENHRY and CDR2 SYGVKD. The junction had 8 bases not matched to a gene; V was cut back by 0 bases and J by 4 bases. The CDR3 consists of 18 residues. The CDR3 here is CAISESRGGTGGNQPQHF. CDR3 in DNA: TGTGCCATCAGTGAGTCGAGGGGCGGGACAGGGGGAAATCAGCCCCAGCATTTT.

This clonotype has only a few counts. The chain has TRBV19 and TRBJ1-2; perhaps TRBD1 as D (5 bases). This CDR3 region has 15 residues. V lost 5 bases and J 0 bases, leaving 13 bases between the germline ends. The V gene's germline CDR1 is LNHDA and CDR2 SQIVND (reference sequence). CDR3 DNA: TGTGCCAGTAGTGGCTCAGGGAAAGCTAACTATGGCTACACCTTC. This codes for CASSGSGKANYGYTF. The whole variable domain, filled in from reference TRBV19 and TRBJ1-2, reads DGGITQSPKYLFRKEGQNVTLSCEQNLNHDAMYWYRQDPGQGLRLIYYSQIVNDFQKGDIAEGYSVSREKKESFPLTVTSAQKNPTAFYLCASSGSGKANYGYTFGSGTRLTVV.

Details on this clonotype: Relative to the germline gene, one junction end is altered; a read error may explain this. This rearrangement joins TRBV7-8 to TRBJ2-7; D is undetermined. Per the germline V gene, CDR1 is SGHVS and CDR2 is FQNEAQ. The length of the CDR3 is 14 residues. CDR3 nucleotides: TGTGCCAGCAGCTTACAGAGCACAGATACGCAGTATTTTTTC. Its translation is CASSLQSTDTQYFF.

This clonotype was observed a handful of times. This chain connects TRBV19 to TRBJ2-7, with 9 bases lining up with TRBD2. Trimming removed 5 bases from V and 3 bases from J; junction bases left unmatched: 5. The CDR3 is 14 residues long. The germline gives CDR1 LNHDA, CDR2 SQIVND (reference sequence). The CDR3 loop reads CASSEAGGFYEQYF. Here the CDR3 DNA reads TGTGCCAGTAGTGAAGCGGGGGGATTCTACGAGCAGTACTTC.

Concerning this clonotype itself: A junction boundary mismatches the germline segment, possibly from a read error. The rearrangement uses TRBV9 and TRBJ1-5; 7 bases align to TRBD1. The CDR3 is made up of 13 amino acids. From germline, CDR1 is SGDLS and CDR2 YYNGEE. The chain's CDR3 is CASSGQGGEPGDF. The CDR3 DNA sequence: TGTGCCAGCAGCGGGCAGGGGGGGGAGCCCGGGGATTTT.

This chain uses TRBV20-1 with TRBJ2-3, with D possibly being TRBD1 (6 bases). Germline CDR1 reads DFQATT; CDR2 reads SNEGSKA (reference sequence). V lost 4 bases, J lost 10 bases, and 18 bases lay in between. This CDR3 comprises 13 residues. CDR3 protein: CSATADSWLSQYF. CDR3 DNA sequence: TGCAGTGCTACCGCGGACAGCTGGCTTTCGCAGTATTTT.

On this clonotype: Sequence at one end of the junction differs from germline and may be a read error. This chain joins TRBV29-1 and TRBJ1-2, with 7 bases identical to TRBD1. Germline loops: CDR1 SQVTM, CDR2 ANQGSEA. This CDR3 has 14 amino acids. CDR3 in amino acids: CSARGLRASDGYSF. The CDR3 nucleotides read TGCAGCGCTAGGGGGCTCAGGGCTAGTGATGGCTACTCCTTC.

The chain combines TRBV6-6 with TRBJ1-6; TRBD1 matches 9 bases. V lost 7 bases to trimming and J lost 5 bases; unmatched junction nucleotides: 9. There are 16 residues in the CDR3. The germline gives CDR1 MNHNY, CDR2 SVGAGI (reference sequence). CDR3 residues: CASNEWGDRDNSPLHF. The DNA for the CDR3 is TGTGCCAGCAATGAGTGGGGGGACAGGGATAATTCACCCCTCCACTTT.